The TCR beta chain described here comes from a study of T cell repertoires in cytomegalovirus infection. Study background: Indicated by public TCR beta signatures were CMV infection and matching HLA type. Findings and limits, study-wide: Adding up the frequency of public TCR beta families identified people who carried CMV plus the relevant HLA. Clonotypes of TCR beta that were HLA-C-restricted and CMV-specific dominated the ex vivo response.

The CDR3 sequence is 12 residues long. V was pared by 6 bases and J by 3 bases, with 0 bases of the junction left unmatched. CDR1 LGHDT and CDR2 YNNKEL come from the germline V gene (reference sequence). Each CDR3 protein is one row after TCRdb ran MiXCR on the reads. This repertoire shows about 330,000 distinct CDR3 sequences, more than 8% found once; its top ten account for 3.5% to 4.5%. This clonotype was seen many times. Its antigen is not known. The V call is TRBV3-1, the J call TRBJ1-2, with TRBD1 identical over 8 bases. The origin of this receptor is a human donor in good health (CMV status not recorded). Some clones in this sample may be carry-over from other donors' samples. Sequenced sample: PBMCs. This chain's CDR3 is CASRTGDYGYTF. The DNA of the CDR3 is TGTGCCAGCAGGACAGGGGACTATGGCTACACCTTC.